The clone carrying this TCR beta chain came up a few times. Between the trimmed V and J ends, which lost 0 bases and 0 bases, there was a span of 3 bases. CDR3 length: 14 residues. CDR1 is SGDLS and CDR2 is YYNGEE in the germline V gene. The sample comes from a study of T cells after yellow fever vaccination. From the 5' RACE reads, TCRdb called clonotypes with MiXCR, one entry per CDR3 protein. The profile shows a few hundred thousand distinct CDR3 sequences, around 7% of them singletons. The receptor was derived from a man aged 25-40 years who received the YFV17D yellow fever vaccine. Sequencing used CD4+ T cells sorted from PBMCs, obtained 15 days after the yellow fever booster vaccination. The genes are TRBV9 and TRBJ2-2, with unresolved D. The CDR3 sequence: CASSVEPNTGELFF. The CDR3 DNA is TGTGCCAGCAGCGTAGAACCGAACACCGGGGAGCTGTTTTTT.